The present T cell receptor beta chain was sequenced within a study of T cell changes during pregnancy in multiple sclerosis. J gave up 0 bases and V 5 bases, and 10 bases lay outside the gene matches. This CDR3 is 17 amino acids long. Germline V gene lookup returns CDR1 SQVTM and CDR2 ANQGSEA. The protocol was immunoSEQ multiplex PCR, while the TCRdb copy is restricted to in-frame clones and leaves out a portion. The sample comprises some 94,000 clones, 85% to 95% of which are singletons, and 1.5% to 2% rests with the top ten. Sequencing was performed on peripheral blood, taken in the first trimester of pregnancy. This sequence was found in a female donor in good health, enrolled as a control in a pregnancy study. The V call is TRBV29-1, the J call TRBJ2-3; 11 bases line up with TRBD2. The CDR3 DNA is TGCAGCGTTTCGGGGCTAGCGGGGGGTCCTAGCACAGATACGCAGTATTTT. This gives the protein CSVSGLAGGPSTDTQYF.